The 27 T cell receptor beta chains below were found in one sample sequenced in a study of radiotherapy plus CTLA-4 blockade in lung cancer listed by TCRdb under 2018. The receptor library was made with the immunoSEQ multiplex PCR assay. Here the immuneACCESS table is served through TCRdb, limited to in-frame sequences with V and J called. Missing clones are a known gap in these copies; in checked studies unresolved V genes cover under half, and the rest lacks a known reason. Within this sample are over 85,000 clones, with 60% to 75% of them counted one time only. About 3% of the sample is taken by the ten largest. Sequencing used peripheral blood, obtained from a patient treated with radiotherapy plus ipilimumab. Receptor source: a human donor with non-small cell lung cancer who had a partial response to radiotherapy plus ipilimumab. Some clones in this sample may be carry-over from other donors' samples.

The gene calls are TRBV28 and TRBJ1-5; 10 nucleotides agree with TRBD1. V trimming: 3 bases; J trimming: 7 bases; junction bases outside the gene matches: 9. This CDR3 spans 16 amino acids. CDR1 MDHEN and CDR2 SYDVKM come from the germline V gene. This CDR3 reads CASSFGFGTGEQPQHF. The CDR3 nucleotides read TGTGCCAGCAGTTTTGGTTTCGGGACAGGGGAGCAGCCCCAGCATTTT. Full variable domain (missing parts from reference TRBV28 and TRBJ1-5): DVKVTQSSRYLVKRTGEKVFLECVQDMDHENMFWYRQDPGLGLRLIYFSYDVKMKEKGDIPEGYSVSREKKERFSLILESASTNQTSMYLCASSFGFGTGEQPQHFGDGTRLSIL.

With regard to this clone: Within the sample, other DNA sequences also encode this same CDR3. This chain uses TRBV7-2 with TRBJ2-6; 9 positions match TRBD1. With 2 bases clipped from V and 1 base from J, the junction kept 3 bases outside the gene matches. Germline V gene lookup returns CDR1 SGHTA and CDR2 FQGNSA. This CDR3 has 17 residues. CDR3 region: CASSLTGGASGANVLTF. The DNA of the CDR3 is TGTGCCAGCAGCTTAACAGGGGGCGCTTCTGGGGCCAACGTCCTGACTTTC.

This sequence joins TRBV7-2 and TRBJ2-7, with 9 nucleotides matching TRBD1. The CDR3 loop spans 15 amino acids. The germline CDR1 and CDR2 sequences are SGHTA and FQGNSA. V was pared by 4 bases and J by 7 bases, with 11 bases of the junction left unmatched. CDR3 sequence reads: CASSWRDREVGEQYF. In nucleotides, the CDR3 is TGTGCCAGCAGCTGGCGGGACAGGGAGGTCGGTGAGCAGTACTTC.

This CDR3 is CASRMGGSSYEQYF. The CDR3 nucleotides are TGTGCCAGCAGAATGGGAGGGAGCTCCTACGAGCAGTACTTC. The V and J genes are TRBV11-2 and TRBJ2-7; 7 bases line up with TRBD2. The V gene's germline CDR1 is SGHAT and CDR2 FQNNGV. V shed 6 bases and J 0 bases; nucleotides not matched to a gene: 5. This CDR3 contains 14 residues.

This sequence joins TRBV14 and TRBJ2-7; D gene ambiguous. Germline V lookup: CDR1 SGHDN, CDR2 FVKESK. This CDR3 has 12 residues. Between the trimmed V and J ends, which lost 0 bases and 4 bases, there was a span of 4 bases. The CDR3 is CASSQDGYEQYF. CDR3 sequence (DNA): TGTGCCAGCAGCCAAGACGGGTACGAGCAGTACTTC. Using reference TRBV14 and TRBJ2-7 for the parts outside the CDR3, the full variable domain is EAGVTQFPSHSVIEKGQTVTLRCDPISGHDNLYWYRRVMGKEIKFLLHFVKESKQDESGMPNNRFLAERTGGTYSTLKVQPAELEDSGVYFCASSQDGYEQYFGPGTRLTVT.

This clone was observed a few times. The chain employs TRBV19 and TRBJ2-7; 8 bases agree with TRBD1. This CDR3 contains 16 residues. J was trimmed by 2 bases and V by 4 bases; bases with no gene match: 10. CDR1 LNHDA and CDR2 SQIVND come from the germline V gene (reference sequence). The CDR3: CASSTTRTGRTYEQYF. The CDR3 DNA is TGTGCCAGTAGTACAACCAGGACAGGGCGGACCTACGAGCAGTACTTC.

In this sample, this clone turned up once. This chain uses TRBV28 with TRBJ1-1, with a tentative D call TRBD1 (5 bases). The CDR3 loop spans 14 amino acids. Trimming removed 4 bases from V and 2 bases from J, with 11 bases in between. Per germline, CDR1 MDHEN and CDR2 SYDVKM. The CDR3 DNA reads TGTGCCAGCAGTTCTCCAGGGCGAAACACTGAAGCTTTCTTT. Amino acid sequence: CASSSPGRNTEAFF. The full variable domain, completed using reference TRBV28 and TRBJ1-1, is DVKVTQSSRYLVKRTGEKVFLECVQDMDHENMFWYRQDPGLGLRLIYFSYDVKMKEKGDIPEGYSVSREKKERFSLILESASTNQTSMYLCASSSPGRNTEAFFGQGTRLTVV.

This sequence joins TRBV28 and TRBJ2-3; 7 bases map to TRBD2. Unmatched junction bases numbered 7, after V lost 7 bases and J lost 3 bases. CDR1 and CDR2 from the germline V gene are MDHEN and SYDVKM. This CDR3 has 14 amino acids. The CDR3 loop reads CASTTQAGTDTQYF. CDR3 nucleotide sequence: TGTGCCAGCACTACGCAAGCGGGGACAGATACGCAGTATTTT.

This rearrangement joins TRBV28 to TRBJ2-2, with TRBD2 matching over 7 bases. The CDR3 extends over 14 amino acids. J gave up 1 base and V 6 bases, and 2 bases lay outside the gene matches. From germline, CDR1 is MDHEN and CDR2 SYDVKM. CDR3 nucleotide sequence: TGTGCCAGCAGGCCGGGGGGGAACACCGGGGAGCTGTTTTTT. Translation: CASRPGGNTGELFF.

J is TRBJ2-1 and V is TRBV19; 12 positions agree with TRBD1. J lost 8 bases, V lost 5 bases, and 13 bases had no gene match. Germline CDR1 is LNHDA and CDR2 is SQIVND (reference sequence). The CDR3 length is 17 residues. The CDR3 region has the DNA TGTGCCAGTAGTGTGACCGGGACAGGGGGCGCGTTGGATGAGCAGTTCTTC. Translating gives CASSVTGTGGALDEQFF.

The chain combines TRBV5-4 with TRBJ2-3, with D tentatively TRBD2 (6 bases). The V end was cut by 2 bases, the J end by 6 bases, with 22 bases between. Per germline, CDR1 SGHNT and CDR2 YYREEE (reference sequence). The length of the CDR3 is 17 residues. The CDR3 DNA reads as TGTGCCAGCAGCTTCCGGACTGCCGGTCCCGGGAGTGATACGCAGTATTTT. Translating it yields CASSFRTAGPGSDTQYF.

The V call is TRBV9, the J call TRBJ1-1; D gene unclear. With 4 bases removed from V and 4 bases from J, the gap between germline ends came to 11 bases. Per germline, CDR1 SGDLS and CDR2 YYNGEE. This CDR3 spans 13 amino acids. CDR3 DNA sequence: TGTGCCAGCAGCAGAGTAGGACTCACTGAAGCTTTCTTT. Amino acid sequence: CASSRVGLTEAFF. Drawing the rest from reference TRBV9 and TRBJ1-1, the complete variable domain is DSGVTQTPKHLITATGQRVTLRCSPRSGDLSVYWYQQSLDQGLQFLIQYYNGEERAKGNILERFSAQQFPDLHSELNLSSLELGDSALYFCASSRVGLTEAFFGQGTRLTVV.

The CDR3 nucleotides read TGTGCCAGCAGCGTAGCGGAACAGGCCCCTAACTACACCTTC. Protein: CASSVAEQAPNYTF. The chain couples TRBV9 to TRBJ1-2, with D possibly being TRBD1 (5 bases). With 0 bases removed from V and 10 bases from J, the gap between germline ends came to 16 bases. Germline CDR1 reads SGDLS; CDR2 reads YYNGEE. The CDR3 consists of 14 residues.

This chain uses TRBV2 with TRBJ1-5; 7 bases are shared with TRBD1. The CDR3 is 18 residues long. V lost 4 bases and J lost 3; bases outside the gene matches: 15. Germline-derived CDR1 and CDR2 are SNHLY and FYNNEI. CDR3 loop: CASSAALIGQVYNQPQHF. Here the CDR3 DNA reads TGTGCCAGCAGTGCCGCTCTTATTGGACAGGTATACAATCAGCCCCAGCATTTT.

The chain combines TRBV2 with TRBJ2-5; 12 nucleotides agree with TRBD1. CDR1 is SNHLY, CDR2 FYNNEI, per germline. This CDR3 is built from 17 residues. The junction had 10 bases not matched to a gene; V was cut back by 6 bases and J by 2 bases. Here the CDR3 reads CASRTLRDRGLQETQYF. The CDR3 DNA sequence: TGTGCCAGCAGAACCCTCCGGGACAGGGGGCTTCAAGAGACCCAGTACTTC.

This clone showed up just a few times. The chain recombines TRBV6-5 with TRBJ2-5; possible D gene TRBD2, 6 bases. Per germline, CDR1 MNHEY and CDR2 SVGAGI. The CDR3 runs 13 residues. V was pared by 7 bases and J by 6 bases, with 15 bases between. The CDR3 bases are TGTGCCAGCAAAGGACCGGGAGTACAGACCCAGTACTTC. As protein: CASKGPGVQTQYF.

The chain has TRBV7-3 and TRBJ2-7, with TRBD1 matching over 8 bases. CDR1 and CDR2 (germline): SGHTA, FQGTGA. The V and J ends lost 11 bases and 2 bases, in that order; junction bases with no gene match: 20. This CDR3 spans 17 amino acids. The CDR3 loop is CAGGRGTSQGAPYEQYF. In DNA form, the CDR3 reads TGTGCCGGGGGACGCGGGACGTCCCAGGGGGCTCCCTACGAGCAGTACTTC.

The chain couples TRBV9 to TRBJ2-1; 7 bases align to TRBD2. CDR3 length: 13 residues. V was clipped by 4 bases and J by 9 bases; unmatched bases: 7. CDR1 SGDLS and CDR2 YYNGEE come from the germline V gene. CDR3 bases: TGTGCCAGCAGCTTCGGACTAGGGGCTGAGCAGTTCTTC. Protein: CASSFGLGAEQFF. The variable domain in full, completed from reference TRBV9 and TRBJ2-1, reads DSGVTQTPKHLITATGQRVTLRCSPRSGDLSVYWYQQSLDQGLQFLIQYYNGEERAKGNILERFSAQQFPDLHSELNLSSLELGDSALYFCASSFGLGAEQFFGPGTRLTVL.

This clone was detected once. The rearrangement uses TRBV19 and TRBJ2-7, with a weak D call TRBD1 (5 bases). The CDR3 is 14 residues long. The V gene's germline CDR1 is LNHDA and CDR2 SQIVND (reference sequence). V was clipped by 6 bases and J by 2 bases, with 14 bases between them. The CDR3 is CASRQQASTYEQYF. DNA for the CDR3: TGTGCCAGTAGGCAACAGGCGTCAACCTACGAGCAGTACTTC.

This CDR3 reads CASSQVAGGEQYF. The CDR3 bases are TGTGCCAGCAGCCAAGTGGCGGGCGGGGAGCAGTACTTC. The chain has TRBV14 and TRBJ2-7; maybe TRBD2 (5 bases). Germline-derived CDR1 and CDR2 are SGHDN and FVKESK. This CDR3 spans 13 amino acids. Deletions cut 1 base from V and 7 bases from J, with 11 bases between.

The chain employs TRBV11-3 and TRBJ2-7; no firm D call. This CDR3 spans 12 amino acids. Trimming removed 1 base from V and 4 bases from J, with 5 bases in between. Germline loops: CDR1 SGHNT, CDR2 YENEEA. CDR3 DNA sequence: TGTGCCAGCAGCTTAGCCGTGTACGAGCAGTACTTC. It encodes CASSLAVYEQYF.

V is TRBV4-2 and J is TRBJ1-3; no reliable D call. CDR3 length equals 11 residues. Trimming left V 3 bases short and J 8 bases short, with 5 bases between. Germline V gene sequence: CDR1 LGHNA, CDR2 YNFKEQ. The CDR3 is CASSQSYTIYF. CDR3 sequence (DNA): TGTGCCAGCAGCCAGTCGTACACCATATATTTT.

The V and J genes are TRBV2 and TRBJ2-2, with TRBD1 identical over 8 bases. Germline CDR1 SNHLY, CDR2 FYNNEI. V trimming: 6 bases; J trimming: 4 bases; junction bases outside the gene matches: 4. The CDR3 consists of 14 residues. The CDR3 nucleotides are TGTGCCAGCAGGTCACAGGGGGTCACCGGGGAGCTGTTTTTT. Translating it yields CASRSQGVTGELFF.

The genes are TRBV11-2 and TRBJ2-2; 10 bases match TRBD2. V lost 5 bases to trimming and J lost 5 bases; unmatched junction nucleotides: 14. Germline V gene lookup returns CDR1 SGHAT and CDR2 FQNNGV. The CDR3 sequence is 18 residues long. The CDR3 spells CASSERGSGGHRTGELFF. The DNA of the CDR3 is TGTGCCAGCAGCGAAAGGGGTAGCGGGGGGCATAGAACCGGGGAGCTGTTTTTT.

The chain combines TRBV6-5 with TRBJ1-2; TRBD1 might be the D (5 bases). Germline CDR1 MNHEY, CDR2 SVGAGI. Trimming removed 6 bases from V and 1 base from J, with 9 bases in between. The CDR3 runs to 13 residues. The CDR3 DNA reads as TGTGCCAGCAGAGAAGACAGTAACTATGGCTACACCTTC. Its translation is CASREDSNYGYTF.

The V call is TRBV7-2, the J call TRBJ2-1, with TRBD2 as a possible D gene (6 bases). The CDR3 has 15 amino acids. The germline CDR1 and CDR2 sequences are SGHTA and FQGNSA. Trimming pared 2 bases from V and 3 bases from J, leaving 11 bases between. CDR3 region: CASSLPGDFYNEQFF. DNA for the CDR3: TGTGCCAGCAGCTTACCGGGGGACTTCTACAATGAGCAGTTCTTC.

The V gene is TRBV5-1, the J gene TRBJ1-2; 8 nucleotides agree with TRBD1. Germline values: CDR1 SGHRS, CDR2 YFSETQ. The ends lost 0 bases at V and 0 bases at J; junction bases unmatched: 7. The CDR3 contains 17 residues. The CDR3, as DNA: TGCGCCAGCAGCTTGGGACAGGGGCGAACGTCTAACTATGGCTACACCTTC. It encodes CASSLGQGRTSNYGYTF.